This T cell receptor (beta chain) was sequenced for a study of OX40 agonist ivuxolimab in advanced cancers. Points from the study as a whole: The specificity for antigen of the expanded peripheral T cells was not determined. Partial responders treated at 0.1-3.0 mg/kg exhibited clonal expansion among the lowest measured.

Looked up from germline, CDR1 is MNHEY and CDR2 is SMNVEV (reference sequence). The CDR3 loop spans 14 amino acids. V lost 5 bases and J 7 bases, leaving 18 bases between the germline ends. Data came from immunoSEQ multiplex PCR; TCRdb stores just in-frame clones and leaves some out. The table records tens of thousands of clones, about 87% of them present only once. This clone appeared once. Its antigen is as yet unknown. The receptor comes from an adult with an advanced solid tumor such as melanoma, head and neck, liver or kidney cancer. The J gene is TRBJ2-7, the V gene TRBV27, with D perhaps TRBD1 or TRBD2 (5 bases each). The sample consisted of CD4+ or CD8+ T cells sorted from blood, taken in a trial of the OX40 agonist ivuxolimab. The CDR3 loop is CASSGTWAEGEQYF. CDR3 coding DNA: TGTGCCAGCAGTGGGACCTGGGCCGAGGGTGAGCAGTACTTC.